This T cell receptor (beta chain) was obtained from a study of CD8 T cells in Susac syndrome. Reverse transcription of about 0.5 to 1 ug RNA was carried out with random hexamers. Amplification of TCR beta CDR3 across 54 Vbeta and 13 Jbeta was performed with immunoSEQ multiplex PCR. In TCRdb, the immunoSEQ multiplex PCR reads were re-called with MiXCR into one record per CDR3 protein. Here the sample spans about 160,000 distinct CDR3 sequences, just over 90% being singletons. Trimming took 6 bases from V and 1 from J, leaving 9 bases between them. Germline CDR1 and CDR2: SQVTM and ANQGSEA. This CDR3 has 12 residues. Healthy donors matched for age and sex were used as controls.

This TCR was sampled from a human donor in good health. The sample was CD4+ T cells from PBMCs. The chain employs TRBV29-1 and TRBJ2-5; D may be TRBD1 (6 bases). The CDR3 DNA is TGCAGCGTGAGGACAGTCCAAGAGACCCAGTACTTC. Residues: CSVRTVQETQYF.